The entry below describes one T cell receptor (beta chain). The CDR3 regions of TCR beta were amplified from RNA transcripts. An initial round of RT-PCR targeting the TCR CDR3 relied on the HTBI primer set. MiXCR, run by TCRdb on the multiplex PCR reads, gives a single entry per CDR3 protein. The sample has around 760,000 distinct CDR3 sequences, under 45% seen once; the top ten hold more than 25%. These data come from a study of T cells in Graves' hyperthyroidism and ophthalmopathy. This sequence was found in a woman aged 40 to 50 with Graves' hyperthyroidism. Sequencing was carried out using blood.

CDR3 residues: CSVSRPGGSQWYEQYF. The CDR3 nucleotides read TGCAGCGTTTCCCGGCCGGGGGGAAGTCAATGGTACGAGCAGTACTTC. The chain uses TRBV29-1 and TRBJ2-7, with 7 bases fitting TRBD2. CDR3 size: 16 residues. Germline values: CDR1 SQVTM, CDR2 ANQGSEA. Losses at the gene ends were 5 bases for V and 4 bases for J; bases not matched to a gene: 17.